Described below is a single T cell receptor beta chain sequence and its context. These data are taken from a study of control samples from healthy donors and cancer patients. Clones were read by immunoSEQ multiplex PCR, and TCRdb kept only the in-frame ones, dropping some. Among more than 85,000 clones listed, 75% to 90% were seen once. The sequence derives from a woman aged 50 to 60 in good health. The sample consisted of blood.

In nucleotides, the CDR3 is TGTGCCAGCAGCCCGCGCCGACAGGGGGCGGAAGCTTTCTTT. As protein: CASSPRRQGAEAFF. The chain has TRBV3-1 (or the pseudogene TRBV3-2) and TRBJ1-1; 10 positions match TRBD1. Per the germline V gene, CDR1 is LGHDT and CDR2 is YNNKEL (reference sequence). Trimming took 4 bases from V and 8 from J; bases not matched to a gene: 7. CDR3 size: 14 residues.